The following is a TCR beta chain sequence with its context. In the original analysis: Reference gene primers were amplified, and this amplification served to estimate nucleated cell counts. The method was immunoSEQ multiplex PCR; TCRdb's version includes in-frame clones alone and lacks a portion of them. V and J calls plus clone size are reproduced from that table; the DNA served to infer D and trimming. Of a few hundred thousand clones listed, less than 85% are singletons. The data originate from a study of blood T cell repertoires in COVID-19. Whole-study context: Some COVID-19 samples were acute and others convalescent; all came from the United States, Italy and Spain. The analysed material was cDNA or gDNA that came from T cells, B-cell-depleted T cells, or PBMCs.

The germline V gene encodes CDR1 SNHLY and CDR2 FYNNEI. The CDR3 spans 13 residues. The ends were cut back, 7 bases at V and 4 bases at J, with 11 bases in the middle. The receptor comes from a young woman with acute or convalescent COVID-19. The rearrangement uses TRBV2 and TRBJ1-5; a possible D gene is TRBD1 (5 bases). Source material: peripheral blood. The CDR3 spells CASMVGVNQPQHF. The CDR3 nucleotides are TGTGCCAGCATGGTAGGGGTGAATCAGCCCCAGCATTTT.